The following is a TCR beta chain sequence with its context. The source of the sample is a study of PD-L1 blockade in urothelial cancer. Study as a whole: About 85% of the 29 patients were men whose urothelial cancer was bladder-origin. Blood drawn 3 weeks (second dose) and 6 weeks after treatment start was analyzed.

Time point given: pretreatment peripheral blood. Spiking of synthetic TCR analog templates was performed in each PCR. Sequencing used immunoSEQ multiplex PCR; TCRdb keeps in-frame clones, though not all of them. Of under 95,000 clones in the sample, about four fifths are singletons; the top ten hold about 8.6%. Losses at the gene ends were 5 bases for V and 4 bases for J; bases not matched to a gene: 8. The CDR3 runs 16 residues. Germline CDR1 MNHNY, CDR2 SVGAGI (reference sequence). Sequenced here: PBMCs, sampled around atezolizumab (anti-PD-L1) treatment. The source of this sequence is a woman in her seventies with urothelial cancer. This rearrangement joins TRBV6-6 to TRBJ2-2; 9 bases match TRBD1. CDR3 sequence (DNA): TGTGCCAGCAGTAAAAACAGGGGGCCGGGCACCGGGGAGCTGTTTTTT. It codes for CASSKNRGPGTGELFF.